The 20 T cell receptor beta chains listed next were all sequenced from one sample in a study of beta chain features in type 1 diabetes. Expressed TCRB transcripts were sequenced because the entire RNA isolate underwent reverse transcription. Sequencing used immunoSEQ multiplex PCR; TCRdb keeps in-frame clones, though not all of them. The profile covers roughly 240,000 clones, with around 14% appearing a single time and more than 0.02% taken by the ten largest. Sample: naive CD4+ T cells from blood. All receptors derive from a woman in her thirties or forties in good health.

V gene TRBV7-9 combines with J gene TRBJ2-7; D possibly corresponds to TRBD1 (6 bases). V was cut by 5 bases and J by 5 bases, with 19 bases left in between. The CDR3 is made up of 15 amino acids. CDR1 is SEHNR, CDR2 FQNEAQ, per germline (reference sequence). CDR3 protein: CASSPPGTPWDEQYF. The CDR3 coding sequence is TGTGCCAGCAGCCCCCCCGGGACACCTTGGGACGAGCAGTACTTC. The full variable domain, completed using reference TRBV7-9 and TRBJ2-7, is DTGVSQNPRHKITKRGQNVTFRCDPISEHNRLYWYRQTLGQGPEFLTYFQNEAQLEKSRLLSDRFSAERPKGSFSTLEIQRTEQGDSAMYLCASSPPGTPWDEQYFGPGTRLTVT.

This clone was recorded a few times. V is TRBV6-5 and J is TRBJ2-7, with D hard to call. Trimming shortened V by 0 bases and J by 0 bases, and 9 bases separated the two germline ends. Per the germline V gene, CDR1 is MNHEY and CDR2 is SVGAGI. There are 15 residues in the CDR3. The CDR3 DNA follows: TGTGCCAGCAGTTACTCGATGGGCTTCTCCTACGAGCAGTACTTC. Translating it yields CASSYSMGFSYEQYF.

The rearrangement uses TRBV7-9 and TRBJ1-4, with 10 bases identical to TRBD1. Germline V lookup: CDR1 SEHNR, CDR2 FQNEAQ (reference sequence). The CDR3 consists of 15 residues. V lost 1 base and J lost 8; bases outside the gene matches: 4. The CDR3 reads CASSLVTGGLEKLFF. CDR3 bases: TGTGCCAGCAGCTTAGTGACAGGGGGCCTAGAAAAACTGTTTTTT.

This clone was observed a handful of times. The J gene is TRBJ2-2, the V gene TRBV19, with TRBD2 matching 12 bases. The CDR3 spans 16 residues. V lost 6 bases and J lost 1; bases outside the gene matches: 3. CDR1 is LNHDA and CDR2 is SQIVND in the germline V gene (reference sequence). The CDR3 DNA sequence: TGTGCCAGTAGCCTACTAGCGGGGGGGAACACCGGGGAGCTGTTTTTT. Its protein is CASSLLAGGNTGELFF.

This clone was detected only a few times. The chain uses TRBV5-6 and TRBJ2-2; weak D call: TRBD1 (5 bases). This CDR3 is 15 amino acids long. Germline V gene data show CDR1 as SGHDT and CDR2 as YYEEEE. V dropped 4 bases and J dropped 2 bases, with 12 bases sitting between them. The CDR3 DNA reads as TGTGCCAGCAGCAGGCAGGGAAGTAACACCGGGGAGCTGTTTTTT. This codes for CASSRQGSNTGELFF.

A few counts support this clone. This rearrangement joins TRBV5-1 to TRBJ2-7; 7 bases are a match to TRBD1. Germline CDR1 is SGHRS and CDR2 is YFSETQ. The trim removed 4 bases at V and 3 bases at J, leaving 4 bases unmatched. This CDR3 contains 13 residues. The chain's CDR3 is CASSLGQSYEQYF. CDR3 sequence (DNA): TGCGCCAGCAGCCTGGGACAGAGCTACGAGCAGTACTTC.

This clone was recorded a few times. V usage is TRBV2 and J usage is TRBJ2-3, with D perhaps TRBD1 (5 bases). CDR3 length: 15 residues. V lost 4 bases and J lost 0, with 11 bases in between. From germline, CDR1 is SNHLY and CDR2 FYNNEI. This CDR3 is CASSADRTSTDTQYF. CDR3 bases: TGTGCCAGCAGTGCCGACAGAACTAGCACAGATACGCAGTATTTT.

V and J are TRBV18 and TRBJ2-5; D is possibly TRBD2 (7 bases). Germline V lookup: CDR1 KGHSH, CDR2 LQKENI. The V end was cut by 3 bases, the J end by 5 bases, with 10 bases between. The CDR3 is 13 amino acids. The CDR3 sequence: CASSPGGHETQYF. The CDR3 DNA follows: TGTGCCAGCTCACCCGGGGGGCATGAGACCCAGTACTTC.

This chain links TRBV11-3 with TRBJ2-3, with TRBD1 matching over 9 bases. J gave up 2 bases and V 3 bases, and 6 bases lay outside the gene matches. The CDR3 is 16 amino acids. Per germline, CDR1 SGHNT and CDR2 YENEEA. CDR3 loop: CASSFGQGTFTDTQYF. The DNA for the CDR3 is TGTGCCAGCAGCTTCGGACAGGGGACCTTCACAGATACGCAGTATTTT.

The sample holds a few counts of this clone. The J gene is TRBJ2-1, the V gene TRBV19, with 8 bases fitting TRBD2. The V segment lost 7 bases and the J segment 5 bases; nucleotides outside the gene matches: 10. The CDR3 is 15 amino acids. The V gene's germline CDR1 is LNHDA and CDR2 SQIVND (reference sequence). CDR3 DNA sequence: TGTGCCAGTACCCCAAGGCGGGGGGACCACAATGAGCAGTTCTTC. Its protein is CASTPRRGDHNEQFF.

This chain connects TRBV5-1 to TRBJ2-3; unclear D gene. Trimming removed 1 base at V and 2 bases at J, with 5 bases between. The CDR3 has 13 amino acids. Germline V gene sequence: CDR1 SGHRS, CDR2 YFSETQ. CDR3 in amino acids: CASSLSDTDTQYF. The CDR3, as DNA: TGCGCCAGCAGCTTGTCAGACACAGATACGCAGTATTTT.

V usage is TRBV5-4 and J usage is TRBJ2-5; possible D gene TRBD2, 6 bases. CDR3 size: 15 residues. Trimming took 4 bases from V and 2 from J, leaving 15 bases between them. CDR1 is SGHNT, CDR2 YYREEE, per germline (reference sequence). CDR3 DNA sequence: TGTGCCAGCAGCCAAGTGGAGACTAGGCAAGAGACCCAGTACTTC. Translated, it gives CASSQVETRQETQYF.

The chain has TRBV19 and TRBJ1-2; 8 positions agree with TRBD1. J lost 1 base, V lost 10 bases, and 17 bases had no gene match. CDR3 length: 17 residues. The germline CDR1 and CDR2 sequences are LNHDA and SQIVND (reference sequence). In DNA, the CDR3 is TGTGCCACCCTAGACAGGGGCCTGGGGATAGTTAACTATGGCTACACCTTC. Amino acid sequence: CATLDRGLGIVNYGYTF.

The chain joins TRBV5-1 to TRBJ2-3; TRBD2 might be the D (6 bases). V gave up 4 bases and J gave up 4 bases, with 13 bases separating them. CDR3 length: 14 residues. CDR1 SGHRS and CDR2 YFSETQ come from the germline V gene. CDR3 protein: CASSHTSSSDTQYF. The CDR3 DNA sequence: TGCGCCAGCAGCCATACTAGCAGCTCAGATACGCAGTATTTT. Drawing the rest from reference TRBV5-1 and TRBJ2-3, the complete variable domain is KAGVTQTPRYLIKTRGQQVTLSCSPISGHRSVSWYQQTPGQGLQFLFEYFSETQRNKGNFPGRFSGRQFSNSRSEMNVSTLELGDSALYLCASSHTSSSDTQYFGPGTRLTVL.

This chain uses TRBV5-1 with TRBJ1-3; unclear D gene. The V and J ends lost 0 bases and 1 base respectively, with 5 bases between them. This CDR3 contains 14 residues. Germline-derived CDR1 and CDR2 are SGHRS and YFSETQ. The CDR3 DNA follows: TGCGCCAGCAGCTTGGGGGCTTCTGGAAACACCATATATTTT. Translating gives CASSLGASGNTIYF. Full variable domain (remainder filled in from reference TRBV5-1 and TRBJ1-3): KAGVTQTPRYLIKTRGQQVTLSCSPISGHRSVSWYQQTPGQGLQFLFEYFSETQRNKGNFPGRFSGRQFSNSRSEMNVSTLELGDSALYLCASSLGASGNTIYFGEGSWLTVV.

This clone has only a few counts. The chain is built from TRBV7-2 and TRBJ1-5, with D maybe TRBD1 (6 bases). Trimming removed 5 bases from V and 7 bases from J, with 9 bases in between. Germline V lookup: CDR1 SGHTA, CDR2 FQGNSA. CDR3 length equals 12 residues. DNA for the CDR3: TGTGCCAGCAGCCCGAGGGGGCAGCCCCAGCATTTT. This sequence encodes CASSPRGQPQHF. Filled out from reference TRBV7-2 and TRBJ1-5, the complete variable domain reads GAGVSQSPSNKVTEKGKDVELRCDPISGHTALYWYRQSLGQGLEFLIYFQGNSAPDKSGLPSDRFSAERTGGSVSTLTIQRTQQEDSAVYLCASSPRGQPQHFGDGTRLSIL.

This rearrangement joins TRBV7-9 to TRBJ1-5, with D unresolved. The CDR3 has 14 amino acids. Germline V gene sequence: CDR1 SEHNR, CDR2 FQNEAQ (reference sequence). V was pared by 5 bases and J by 0 bases, with 8 bases between. The CDR3 sequence is CASSRGASNQPQHF. In DNA form, the CDR3 reads TGTGCCAGCAGCCGAGGAGCTAGCAATCAGCCCCAGCATTTT.

This clone was recorded a few times. This chain joins TRBV5-1 and TRBJ2-1; the match to TRBD2 covers 12 bases. Losses at the gene ends were 0 bases for V and 8 bases for J; bases not matched to a gene: 9. The CDR3 is 17 amino acids. CDR1 and CDR2 (germline): SGHRS, YFSETQ. The DNA for the CDR3 is TGCGCCAGCAGCTTGGTACTAGCGGGGGGCCTCGGGGATGAGCAGTTCTTC. Encoded protein: CASSLVLAGGLGDEQFF.

This clone appeared a few times. In nucleotides, the CDR3 is TGTGCCAGCAGGAACAGCCGGGACAGGGGATATGGCTACACCTTC. It is translated as CASRNSRDRGYGYTF. This sequence joins TRBV7-9 and TRBJ1-2, with 10 positions matching TRBD1. J was trimmed by 5 bases and V by 6 bases; bases with no gene match: 9. The CDR3 totals 15 residues. Germline CDR1 SEHNR, CDR2 FQNEAQ (reference sequence).

The chain's CDR3 is CASSNFGGGSSPLHF. CDR3 in DNA: TGTGCCAGCAGCAACTTCGGGGGTGGGAGCTCACCCCTCCACTTT. The chain couples TRBV6-5 to TRBJ1-6, with TRBD1 as a possible D gene (5 bases). V gave up 6 bases and J gave up 10 bases, with 19 bases separating them. Germline values: CDR1 MNHEY, CDR2 SVGAGI. CDR3 length: 15 residues.